This T cell receptor (beta chain) was documented in a study of T cell repertoires in cytomegalovirus infection. TCRdb ran MiXCR on the reads and lists one entry per CDR3 protein. This table holds 650,000 to 900,000 distinct CDR3 sequences, 25% to 35% found once. Only a few counts were recorded for this clonotype. As yet, its antigen is unknown. Specimen: cultured CD8+ T cells from PBMCs, collected from culture after CMV antigen stimulation. The TCR was taken from a human donor in good health (CMV status not recorded). Some clones in this sample may be carry-over from other donors' samples.

The CDR3 DNA follows: TGTGCCAGCAGCCAAGGACTACTACTGGAGTCCTATAATTCACCCCTCCACTTT. Translated, it gives CASSQGLLLESYNSPLHF. V gene TRBV14 combines with J gene TRBJ1-6; no clear D. The CDR3 totals 18 residues. Germline values: CDR1 SGHDN, CDR2 FVKESK. Between the trimmed V and J ends, which lost 1 base and 1 base, there was a span of 14 bases.